These 27 T cell receptor beta chains were sequenced from one sample in a study of cytomegalovirus exposure and HLA in healthy donors. The primer mix had 60 Vbeta and 13 Jbeta primers. The protocol was immunoSEQ multiplex PCR, while the TCRdb copy is restricted to in-frame clones and leaves out a portion. Of around 100,000 clones listed, under 70% were seen once; the top ten hold roughly 8.7%. The sequencing sample was made of PBMCs. The receptors shown here come from a man younger than 35 in good health and CMV-seropositive.

The rearrangement joins TRBV6-1 to TRBJ1-2; D is possibly TRBD1 (6 bases). Germline CDR1 reads MNHNS; CDR2 reads SASEGT. This CDR3 is 13 amino acids long. Trimming stripped 7 bases from V and 7 bases from J, with 16 bases between. CDR3 DNA sequence: TGTGCCAGCAACAACAGGGTTTATCTTGGCTACACCTTC. Translation: CASNNRVYLGYTF.

This clone was seen a few times. This chain joins TRBV6-5 and TRBJ1-1; D call uncertain. Germline lookup yields CDR1 MNHEY and CDR2 SVGAGI. Trimming took 0 bases from V and 0 from J, leaving 5 bases between them. CDR3 size: 14 residues. The CDR3 nucleotides are TGTGCCAGCAGTTACTCGAGGGTGAACACTGAAGCTTTCTTT. It is translated as CASSYSRVNTEAFF.

The rearrangement joins TRBV5-1 to TRBJ2-5; TRBD1 matches at 7 bases. Germline V gives CDR1 SGHRS, CDR2 YFSETQ. V dropped 2 bases and J dropped 1; count of bases not matched to a gene: 5. The CDR3 runs 15 residues. The CDR3 reads CASSLDTGAQETQYF. The CDR3 bases are TGCGCCAGCAGCTTAGACACAGGGGCCCAAGAGACCCAGTACTTC.

The chain couples TRBV5-6 to TRBJ2-3; 14 nucleotides match TRBD2. The V gene end was trimmed by 4 bases and the J gene end by 6 bases; junction bases not matched to a gene: 7. CDR1 and CDR2 from the germline V gene are SGHDT and YYEEEE. This CDR3 comprises 16 residues. CDR3 in amino acids: CASSPPGLAGADTQYF. Here the CDR3 DNA reads TGTGCCAGCAGCCCACCGGGACTAGCGGGGGCGGATACGCAGTATTTT.

This chain links TRBV5-6 with TRBJ1-1, with D unresolved. CDR3 length: 13 amino acids. Trimming stripped 4 bases from V and 1 base from J, with 8 bases between. Per germline, CDR1 SGHDT and CDR2 YYEEEE. The CDR3 protein is CASSLLQNTEAFF. In DNA form, the CDR3 reads TGTGCCAGCAGCCTACTCCAGAACACTGAAGCTTTCTTT.

In DNA, the CDR3 is TGTGCCAGCAAAGGGACAGGGGAAAATTTCTATGGCTACACCTTC. Protein product: CASKGTGENFYGYTF. This rearrangement joins TRBV6-5 to TRBJ1-2, with 10 bases aligning to TRBD1. This CDR3 is 15 amino acids long. Germline CDR1 is MNHEY and CDR2 is SVGAGI. V shed 7 bases and J 4 bases; nucleotides not matched to a gene: 9.

The CDR3 here is CASKNPDKQRSYTF. In DNA, the CDR3 is TGCGCCAGCAAAAATCCTGACAAACAACGATCATACACCTTC. The chain joins TRBV5-1 to TRBJ1-2; D remains ambiguous. The CDR3 length is 14 residues. Deletions cut 6 bases from V and 11 bases from J, with 23 bases between. CDR1 is SGHRS, CDR2 YFSETQ, per germline.

This clone was detected a few times. The chain couples TRBV29-1 to TRBJ2-5; tentatively, D is TRBD2 (5 bases). Trimming shortened V by 8 bases and J by 1 base, and 17 bases separated the two germline ends. Germline CDR1 SQVTM, CDR2 ANQGSEA. The CDR3 loop spans 14 amino acids. The CDR3 here is CSLGLPGGQETQYF. The CDR3 DNA sequence: TGCAGCCTCGGACTCCCGGGTGGCCAAGAGACCCAGTACTTC.

In its sample, this clone was seen a few times. This chain links TRBV14 with TRBJ2-3; D might be TRBD2 (6 bases). This CDR3 contains 15 residues. Germline V gene data show CDR1 as SGHDN and CDR2 as FVKESK. V was cut by 5 bases and J by 2 bases, with 14 bases left in between. CDR3 in DNA: TGTGCCAGCAGCTTGGGGAGGTCTGCCACAGATACGCAGTATTTT. It is translated as CASSLGRSATDTQYF.

The CDR3 nucleotides read TGTGCCAGTAGTATAGATCGGCAGGGGAATTCACCCCTCCACTTT. It specifies CASSIDRQGNSPLHF. V gene TRBV19 combines with J gene TRBJ1-6; possibly TRBD1 for D (6 bases). Per the germline V gene, CDR1 is LNHDA and CDR2 is SQIVND (reference sequence). V was cut by 0 bases and J by 7 bases, with 10 bases left in between. The CDR3 length is 15 residues.

The genes are TRBV7-2 and TRBJ1-5; 9 nucleotides align to TRBD1. The V and J ends lost 4 bases and 4 bases, in that order; junction bases with no gene match: 5. The CDR3 sequence is 15 residues long. Germline CDR1 and CDR2: SGHTA and FQGNSA. The CDR3 DNA is TGTGCCAGCAGCTCCCGGACAGGGGAAAATCAGCCCCAGCATTTT. As protein: CASSSRTGENQPQHF. Complete variable domain (other parts from reference TRBV7-2 and TRBJ1-5): GAGVSQSPSNKVTEKGKDVELRCDPISGHTALYWYRQSLGQGLEFLIYFQGNSAPDKSGLPSDRFSAERTGGSVSTLTIQRTQQEDSAVYLCASSSRTGENQPQHFGDGTRLSIL.

This clone showed up just once. The chain links TRBV6-6 to TRBJ2-2; tentative D call: TRBD1 (5 bases). This CDR3 spans 14 amino acids. V lost 5 bases, J lost 0 bases, and 7 bases lay in between. In germline, CDR1 is MNHNY, CDR2 SVGAGI (reference sequence). The CDR3 region has the DNA TGTGCCAGCAGTAAGGACACGAACACCGGGGAGCTGTTTTTT. This encodes CASSKDTNTGELFF.

The CDR3 is CASSESFRQFF. CDR3 coding DNA: TGTGCCAGCAGTGAAAGCTTTCGGCAGTTCTTC. This chain connects TRBV2 to TRBJ2-1, with D unclear. The V end was cut by 2 bases, the J end by 12 bases, with 8 bases between. The length of the CDR3 is 11 residues. Germline lookup yields CDR1 SNHLY and CDR2 FYNNEI.

The gene calls are TRBV7-9 and TRBJ1-2; D is possibly TRBD1 (5 bases). V lost 6 bases and J 0 bases, leaving 11 bases between the germline ends. This CDR3 comprises 14 residues. Germline V lookup: CDR1 SEHNR, CDR2 FQNEAQ (reference sequence). The CDR3 spells CASRGGDANYGYTF. CDR3 sequence (DNA): TGTGCCAGCAGGGGAGGGGACGCTAACTATGGCTACACCTTC.

The genes are TRBV13 and TRBJ2-1, with no clear D. Germline V gene sequence: CDR1 PRHDT, CDR2 FYEKMQ (reference sequence). Trimming pared 5 bases from V and 8 bases from J, leaving 13 bases between. The CDR3 is 13 residues long. The DNA of the CDR3 is TGTGCCAGCAGCGGAGCCATGATGTATGAGCAGTTCTTC. Translating gives CASSGAMMYEQFF.

By share of the sample, this clone is medium-sized (0.01 to 0.1%). The V call is TRBV5-4, the J call TRBJ1-4; 12 nucleotides match TRBD1. V shed 4 bases and J 6 bases; nucleotides not matched to a gene: 4. The CDR3 covers 15 residues. Looked up from germline, CDR1 is SGHNT and CDR2 is YYREEE (reference sequence). DNA of the CDR3: TGTGCCAGCAGCCCCGGGACAGGGGGCGATGAAAAACTGTTTTTT. This gives the protein CASSPGTGGDEKLFF. Filled out from reference TRBV5-4 and TRBJ1-4, the complete variable domain reads ETGVTQSPTHLIKTRGQQVTLRCSSQSGHNTVSWYQQALGQGPQFIFQYYREEENGRGNFPPRFSGLQFPNYSSELNVNALELDDSALYLCASSPGTGGDEKLFFGSGTQLSVL.

CDR3 region: CASSSLAGGPWTGELFF. As DNA, the CDR3 is TGCGCCAGCAGCTCACTAGCGGGGGGGCCGTGGACCGGGGAGCTGTTTTTT. The chain carries TRBV5-1 and TRBJ2-2, with TRBD2 matching 13 bases. Germline CDR1 and CDR2: SGHRS and YFSETQ. The CDR3 loop spans 17 amino acids. The trim removed 3 bases at V and 5 bases at J, leaving 7 bases unmatched. The entire variable domain, with the rest obtained from reference TRBV5-1 and TRBJ2-2, is as follows: KAGVTQTPRYLIKTRGQQVTLSCSPISGHRSVSWYQQTPGQGLQFLFEYFSETQRNKGNFPGRFSGRQFSNSRSEMNVSTLELGDSALYLCASSSLAGGPWTGELFFGEGSRLTVL.

The chain is built from TRBV6-1 and TRBJ2-5, with D unclear. Germline-derived CDR1 and CDR2 are MNHNS and SASEGT. V was pared by 4 bases and J by 2 bases, with 11 bases between. This CDR3 is 14 amino acids long. Written as DNA, the CDR3 is TGTGCCAGCAGTGCGCAACAGCAACAAGAGACCCAGTACTTC. The encoded protein is CASSAQQQQETQYF.

The chain is built from TRBV28 and TRBJ1-1; 7 bases match TRBD1. V trimming: 4 bases; J trimming: 7 bases; junction bases outside the gene matches: 6. The CDR3 sequence is 13 residues long. Germline CDR1 reads MDHEN; CDR2 reads SYDVKM. The CDR3 reads CASSYPRGSEAFF. The DNA for the CDR3 is TGTGCCAGCAGTTACCCCAGGGGGAGTGAAGCTTTCTTT.

The rearrangement joins TRBV5-6 to TRBJ2-5; perhaps TRBD2 as D (6 bases). Looked up from germline, CDR1 is SGHDT and CDR2 is YYEEEE. CDR3 size: 13 residues. Trimming cost V 5 bases and J 3 bases, with 11 bases left between them. The CDR3 sequence is CASSWDLKETQYF. The CDR3 DNA reads TGTGCCAGCAGTTGGGACTTAAAAGAGACCCAGTACTTC.

This clone was found a few times. The chain links TRBV7-9 to TRBJ1-1, with 7 bases that match TRBD1. The CDR3 is 18 residues long. Germline values: CDR1 SEHNR, CDR2 FQNEAQ (reference sequence). The junction had 19 bases not matched to a gene; V was cut back by 1 base and J by 8 bases. The CDR3 loop reads CASSLVRDRTRRGEEAFF. CDR3 DNA: TGTGCCAGCAGCTTAGTCCGGGACAGAACACGACGAGGTGAGGAAGCTTTCTTT.

This clone was observed a handful of times. The rearrangement joins TRBV19 to TRBJ1-2, with D unclear. Germline V gene sequence: CDR1 LNHDA, CDR2 SQIVND (reference sequence). CDR3 size: 12 residues. The V gene lost 7 bases and the J gene lost 2 bases, with 8 bases spanning the gap. CDR3 protein: CASTGRNYGYTF. The CDR3 nucleotides are TGTGCCAGTACCGGGAGAAACTATGGCTACACCTTC.

V usage is TRBV10-2 and J usage is TRBJ2-7; D is possibly TRBD2 (6 bases). The CDR3 is made up of 14 amino acids. Germline values: CDR1 WSHSY, CDR2 SAAADI. V lost 6 bases and J lost 6, with 18 bases in between. CDR3 sequence: CASSPRGTSSEQYF. The CDR3 region has the DNA TGCGCCAGCAGCCCCCGGGGAACTAGCTCCGAGCAGTACTTC.

This clone is judged medium-sized. V usage is TRBV6-4 and J usage is TRBJ2-1; 8 bases are a match to TRBD2. Germline V CDR1 and CDR2: MRHNA, SNTAGT. The CDR3 has 14 amino acids. Trimming removed 5 bases from V and 8 bases from J; junction bases left unmatched: 8. The CDR3: CASSPGLESDEQFF. DNA for the CDR3: TGTGCCAGCAGTCCGGGACTAGAGTCCGATGAGCAGTTCTTC.

The gene calls are TRBV11-1 and TRBJ2-3; 7 nucleotides agree with TRBD1. The CDR3 extends over 15 amino acids. The trim removed 2 bases at V and 5 bases at J, leaving 7 bases unmatched. The germline V gene has CDR1 SGHAT and CDR2 FQDESV (reference sequence). CDR3 amino acids: CASSLRGGLGDTQYF. The DNA of the CDR3 is TGTGCCAGCAGCTTACGAGGGGGCTTGGGAGATACGCAGTATTTT.

The chain employs TRBV28 and TRBJ1-3; D perhaps matches TRBD1 (5 bases). The V and J ends lost 7 bases and 4 bases respectively, with 11 bases between them. The germline V gene has CDR1 MDHEN and CDR2 SYDVKM. The CDR3 is made up of 13 amino acids. CDR3 loop: CASMGLPGNTIYF. The CDR3 nucleotides read TGTGCCAGCATGGGACTACCGGGAAACACCATATATTTT.

The chain links TRBV5-4 to TRBJ1-2, with D uncertain. There are 13 residues in the CDR3. V was shortened by 4 bases and J by 4 bases, with 11 bases between the two germline ends. Germline lookup yields CDR1 SGHNT and CDR2 YYREEE (reference sequence). CDR3 residues: CASSGRFTYGYTF. CDR3 bases: TGTGCCAGCAGCGGCAGGTTTACCTATGGCTACACCTTC.